The 13 T cell receptor beta chains below come from one sample, sequenced in a study of cytomegalovirus exposure and HLA in healthy donors. With 60 Vbeta and 13 Jbeta primers, the PCR was carried out. TCRdb's table, derived via immunoSEQ multiplex PCR, lists solely in-frame clones and lacks some. This sample carries 120,000 to 150,000 clones, 60% to 85% of them seen once, and the ten largest clones take about 3%. Sequencing was performed on PBMCs. These receptors came from a man between 35 and 55 years old in good health and CMV-seropositive.

The V call is TRBV6-5, the J call TRBJ2-5; 7 nucleotides align to TRBD1. With V trimmed by 6 bases and J by 5 bases, 9 bases remained unmatched. Germline V gives CDR1 MNHEY, CDR2 SVGAGI. The CDR3 is 14 amino acids. CDR3 region: CASSPGTARETQYF. The DNA of the CDR3 is TGTGCCAGCAGCCCAGGGACAGCTCGGGAGACCCAGTACTTC.

A remark on this clone: This specimen includes other DNA sequences encoding the same CDR3. This rearrangement joins TRBV7-2 to TRBJ2-3; D unclear. The germline gives CDR1 SGHTA, CDR2 FQGNSA. The CDR3 spans 13 residues. Trimming pared 3 bases from V and 4 bases from J, leaving 8 bases between. The CDR3 loop reads CASSLVGPDTQYF. CDR3 DNA sequence: TGTGCCAGCAGCTTGGTGGGCCCAGATACGCAGTATTTT.

The rearrangement uses TRBV19 and TRBJ1-1; 10 bases are a match to TRBD1. The length of the CDR3 is 14 residues. Trimming took 6 bases from V and 2 from J; bases not matched to a gene: 3. Germline V gene sequence: CDR1 LNHDA, CDR2 SQIVND (reference sequence). The CDR3 protein is CASRRDRGNTEAFF. CDR3 DNA: TGTGCCAGTAGGCGGGACAGGGGAAACACTGAAGCTTTCTTT.

This chain joins TRBV6-5 and TRBJ1-2, with TRBD1 identical over 9 bases. V trimming: 0 bases; J trimming: 5 bases; junction bases outside the gene matches: 4. The germline V gene has CDR1 MNHEY and CDR2 SVGAGI. The CDR3 extends over 15 amino acids. The CDR3 DNA is TGTGCCAGCAGTTACTCGATACAGGGGGCATATGGCTACACCTTC. Residues: CASSYSIQGAYGYTF.

This chain joins TRBV6-5 and TRBJ2-7, with D possibly being TRBD1 (6 bases). V was shortened by 2 bases and J by 5 bases, with 10 bases between the two germline ends. This CDR3 region has 13 residues. Germline V CDR1 and CDR2: MNHEY, SVGAGI. Here the CDR3 DNA reads TGTGCCAGCAGTTACATGGGGGCCCACGAGCAGTACTTC. Protein sequence: CASSYMGAHEQYF.

J is TRBJ1-1 and V is TRBV7-9, with 9 bases identical to TRBD1. The CDR3 is made up of 13 amino acids. The V gene's germline CDR1 is SEHNR and CDR2 FQNEAQ (reference sequence). V shed 5 bases, J shed 5 bases, and the junction held 3 bases outside the gene matches. As DNA, the CDR3 is TGTGCCAGCAGCCAACAGGGGGCAACTGAAGCTTTCTTT. Translated, it gives CASSQQGATEAFF.

This chain uses TRBV7-9 with TRBJ1-1, with 8 bases lining up with TRBD1. V lost 3 bases to trimming and J lost 4 bases; unmatched junction nucleotides: 4. This CDR3 contains 14 residues. Germline V CDR1 and CDR2: SEHNR, FQNEAQ (reference sequence). The chain's CDR3 is CASSFGQGTTEAFF. The CDR3, as DNA: TGTGCCAGCAGCTTTGGACAGGGTACCACTGAAGCTTTCTTT.

The rearrangement joins TRBV5-4 to TRBJ2-5; 11 nucleotides line up with TRBD2. This CDR3 comprises 16 residues. Germline V lookup: CDR1 SGHNT, CDR2 YYREEE (reference sequence). Trimming removed 2 bases from V and 7 bases from J; junction bases left unmatched: 10. Here the CDR3 reads CASSFGASGRSGTQYF. The CDR3 DNA is TGTGCCAGCAGCTTTGGGGCTAGCGGGAGGAGCGGGACCCAGTACTTC. The complete variable domain, with remaining parts taken from reference TRBV5-4 and TRBJ2-5, reads ETGVTQSPTHLIKTRGQQVTLRCSSQSGHNTVSWYQQALGQGPQFIFQYYREEENGRGNFPPRFSGLQFPNYSSELNVNALELDDSALYLCASSFGASGRSGTQYFGPGTRLLVL.

The chain links TRBV5-6 to TRBJ1-2; a possible D gene is TRBD1 (6 bases). Looked up from germline, CDR1 is SGHDT and CDR2 is YYEEEE. Trimming took 2 bases from V and 4 from J, leaving 15 bases between them. The CDR3 length is 15 residues. The CDR3 sequence is CASSFRTGGLYGYTF. Written as DNA, the CDR3 is TGTGCCAGCAGCTTCCGGACGGGGGGCCTCTATGGCTACACCTTC. The full variable domain, completed using reference TRBV5-6 and TRBJ1-2, is DAGVTQSPTHLIKTRGQQVTLRCSPKSGHDTVSWYQQALGQGPQFIFQYYEEEERQRGNFPDRFSGHQFPNYSSELNVNALLLGDSALYLCASSFRTGGLYGYTFGSGTRLTVV.

The chain links TRBV19 to TRBJ2-2, with a weak D call TRBD1 (6 bases). CDR1 is LNHDA, CDR2 SQIVND, per germline (reference sequence). The CDR3 length is 15 residues. V was shortened by 5 bases and J by 1 base, with 11 bases between the two germline ends. Here the CDR3 reads CASSPWTENTGELFF. The CDR3 nucleotides read TGTGCCAGTAGTCCCTGGACAGAGAACACCGGGGAGCTGTTTTTT.

In this sample, this clone turned up once. This CDR3 is CASTSGSIYEQYF. The CDR3, as DNA: TGTGCCAGCACAAGCGGGAGTATCTACGAGCAGTACTTC. The V gene is TRBV28, the J gene TRBJ2-7, with TRBD2 matching 8 bases. CDR1 and CDR2 from the germline V gene are MDHEN and SYDVKM. The CDR3 has 13 residues. The V segment lost 7 bases and the J segment 3 bases; nucleotides outside the gene matches: 5.

This sequence joins TRBV11-3 and TRBJ2-1, with 9 nucleotides matching TRBD2. The CDR3 totals 17 residues. V was pared by 0 bases and J by 4 bases, with 7 bases of the junction left unmatched. CDR1 and CDR2 (germline): SGHNT, YENEEA. This CDR3 is CASSLDASSGVYNEQFF. The CDR3 nucleotides are TGTGCCAGCAGCTTAGACGCATCTAGCGGGGTGTACAATGAGCAGTTCTTC.

The chain uses TRBV7-8 and TRBJ1-5, with unresolved D. The CDR3 totals 14 residues. V was cut by 1 base and J by 4 bases, with 8 bases left in between. Germline CDR1 reads SGHVS; CDR2 reads FQNEAQ. This CDR3 is CASSLDSFNQPQHF. CDR3 sequence (DNA): TGTGCCAGCAGCTTAGACAGTTTTAATCAGCCCCAGCATTTT.